These T cell receptor beta chains were read from a single sample in a study of T cells after yellow fever vaccination. MiXCR was run by TCRdb on the 5' RACE reads, yielding one entry per CDR3 protein. Among about 140,000 distinct CDR3 sequences listed, 7.7% were seen once. The specimen comprised CD4+ T cells sorted from PBMCs, sampled 5 days after the yellow fever booster vaccination. The origin of the receptors is a man in his thirties or forties who received the YFV17D yellow fever vaccine. CDR3s include the opening cysteine and the closing phenylalanine or tryptophan. A D gene is named only where the DNA matches it firmly. Only part of the rows carry a size: once, few, many, or a class if the clone is expanded.

clone_size j_call v_call d_call cdr3_aa cdr3_nt
many TRBJ2-2 TRBV29-1 TRBD2 CSGGLAGIAGELFF TGCAGCGGAGGACTAGCGGGAATAGCCGGGGAGCTGTTTTTT
many TRBJ1-5 TRBV10-3 . CAIRGDGNQPQHF TGTGCCATCAGAGGAGACGGCAATCAGCCCCAGCATTTT
few TRBJ1-6 TRBV9 . CASSPRALGNSPLHF TGTGCCAGCAGCCCCCGGGCCCTTGGGAATTCACCCCTCCACTTT
many TRBJ2-7 TRBV10-3 . CAISPSRAEQYF TGTGCCATCAGTCCCTCGCGGGCCGAGCAGTACTTC
many TRBJ2-7 TRBV7-2 . CASSRRGWGYEQYF TGTGCCAGCAGCCGGAGAGGTTGGGGCTACGAGCAGTACTTC
many TRBJ1-2 TRBV7-2 TRBD1 CASRTGIFYGYTF TGTGCCTCCAGGACAGGGATTTTCTATGGCTACACCTTC
many TRBJ2-4 TRBV5-1 . CASSLSLPPSDKNIQYF TGCGCCAGCAGCTTGTCCTTGCCCCCATCGGACAAAAACATTCAGTACTTC
many TRBJ2-7 TRBV5-6 TRBD1 CASSFGTEVYEQYF TGTGCCAGCAGCTTTGGGACAGAGGTCTACGAGCAGTACTTC
many TRBJ1-5 TRBV5-4 . CASSGGSNQPQHF TGTGCCAGCTCTGGGGGTAGCAATCAGCCCCAGCATTTT
many TRBJ1-5 TRBV12-3/TRBV12-4 . CASSFGRGSNQPQHF TGTGCCAGCAGTTTCGGCAGGGGAAGCAATCAGCCCCAGCATTTT
many TRBJ2-4 TRBV7-2 TRBD1 CASSLGARGSKNIQYF TGTGCCAGCAGCTTAGGGGCCAGGGGGTCCAAAAACATTCAGTACTTC
many TRBJ2-5 TRBV3-1 TRBD2 CASSPGTSGTEETQYF TGTGCCAGCAGCCCAGGGACTAGCGGGACCGAGGAGACCCAGTACTTC
many TRBJ2-7 TRBV7-9 TRBD2 CASSLGGGRIHEQYF TGTGCCAGCAGCTTGGGAGGCGGGAGAATCCACGAGCAGTACTTC
few TRBJ1-2 TRBV6-5 . CASSSRQSHGYTF TGTGCCAGCAGTTCAAGACAATCCCATGGCTACACCTTC
many TRBJ2-5 TRBV24-1 . CATSGPQETQYF TGTGCCACCAGTGGCCCCCAAGAGACCCAGTACTTC
many TRBJ2-7 TRBV20-1 . CSGKEGGKVYEQYF TGCAGTGGGAAGGAAGGCGGGAAGGTATACGAGCAGTACTTC
many TRBJ2-7 TRBV10-3 . CAISESGLSGQYF TGTGCCATCAGTGAGTCGGGGTTAAGCGGGCAGTACTTC
many TRBJ2-1 TRBV9 TRBD2 CASSVGGLANEQFF TGTGCCAGCAGCGTAGGGGGACTAGCGAATGAGCAGTTCTTC
many TRBJ2-3 TRBV11-3 . CASSPGSGSRTDTQYF TGTGCCAGCAGCCCCGGCTCCGGGTCCCGCACAGATACGCAGTATTTT
few TRBJ2-5 TRBV27 TRBD1 CASKRPTGAAVETQYF TGTGCCAGCAAGCGCCCCACAGGGGCCGCAGTAGAGACCCAGTACTTC
. TRBJ1-5 TRBV30 . CAWREQQGRPQHF TGTGCCTGGAGGGAACAACAAGGGAGGCCCCAGCATTTT
. TRBJ2-2 TRBV28 . CASSLGGGASGELFF TGTGCCAGCAGTTTGGGAGGGGGCGCCTCCGGGGAGCTGTTTTTT
. TRBJ2-4 TRBV2 TRBD1 CACSLGTPGQGVGNIQYF TGTGCCTGCAGTTTGGGGACCCCGGGGCAGGGGGTTGGAAACATTCAGTACTTC
many TRBJ2-3 TRBV30 . CAWSVRASREYRDTQYF TGTGCCTGGAGTGTGAGGGCCAGCCGGGAATATCGAGATACGCAGTATTTT
many TRBJ2-3 TRBV6-1 TRBD2 CASRRPGTSGKSDTQYF TGTGCCAGCAGACGTCCTGGGACTAGCGGGAAGTCAGATACGCAGTATTTT
many TRBJ2-7 TRBV4-3 . CASSQEVQFSYEQYF TGCGCCAGCAGCCAAGAGGTACAGTTCTCCTACGAGCAGTACTTC
many TRBJ2-3 TRBV7-2 TRBD1 CASSIQGQGVDTQYF TGTGCCAGCAGCATACAGGGACAGGGAGTAGATACGCAGTATTTT
many TRBJ2-1 TRBV20-1 TRBD2 CSARGTSGYNEQFF TGCAGTGCAAGGGGGACTAGCGGTTACAATGAGCAGTTCTTC
many TRBJ2-2 TRBV27 TRBD1 CASSWTGMTGELFF TGTGCCAGCAGTTGGACAGGGATGACCGGGGAGCTGTTTTTT
few TRBJ1-5 TRBV5-4 . CASSLRHPSNQPQHF TGTGCCAGCAGCTTGAGACACCCTAGCAATCAGCCCCAGCATTTT
few TRBJ2-2 TRBV12-5 . CASGPGTQGVTGELFF TGTGCTAGTGGTCCGGGGACGCAAGGTGTAACCGGGGAGCTGTTTTTT
many TRBJ2-3 TRBV9 TRBD2 CASSVDPIAGDTDTQYF TGTGCCAGCAGCGTAGACCCCATAGCGGGAGACACAGATACGCAGTATTTT
few TRBJ2-6 TRBV21-1 . CASSPVPLSSGANVLTF TGTGCCAGCAGTCCTGTGCCTCTCAGCTCTGGGGCCAACGTCCTGACTTTC
. TRBJ1-5 TRBV7-6 TRBD1 CASSQGQGDGGNQPQHF TGTGCCAGCAGCCAGGGACAGGGGGACGGGGGCAATCAGCCCCAGCATTTT
many TRBJ2-1 TRBV3-1 . CASSQVGRYNEQFF TGTGCCAGCAGCCAAGTTGGCCGATACAATGAGCAGTTCTTC
. TRBJ1-4 TRBV7-6 TRBD1 CASSPGQGGEKLFF TGTGCCAGCAGCCCGGGACAGGGAGGTGAAAAACTGTTTTTT
many TRBJ1-5 TRBV6-2/TRBV6-3 TRBD1 CASNDRGRDQPQHF TGTGCCAGCAACGACAGGGGACGAGATCAGCCCCAGCATTTT
many TRBJ2-1 TRBV7-2 . CASSHTLTPDNEQFF TGTGCCAGCAGCCACACCCTGACCCCAGACAATGAGCAGTTCTTC
many TRBJ2-5 TRBV18 TRBD2 CASSPGLVGETQYF TGTGCCAGCTCACCGGGACTAGTAGGAGAGACCCAGTACTTC
many TRBJ2-7 TRBV7-2 . CASSFPRGGDLTGEQYF TGTGCCAGCAGCTTCCCCAGAGGCGGGGATTTGACGGGGGAGCAGTACTTC
many TRBJ2-7 TRBV29-1 TRBD2 CSVFQTSGAYEQYF TGCAGCGTTTTCCAGACTAGCGGAGCCTACGAGCAGTACTTC
many TRBJ2-3 TRBV7-2 . CASSSRASTDTQYF TGTGCCAGCAGCTCCCGGGCAAGCACAGATACGCAGTATTTT
many TRBJ1-5 TRBV5-5 . CASSLRGSWLSKQPQHF TGTGCCAGCAGCTTGCGGGGCTCCTGGCTGTCGAAGCAGCCCCAGCATTTT
many TRBJ2-2 TRBV19 TRBD2 CASRNFPLQLAGPAQSTGELFF TGTGCCAGTAGAAATTTCCCCCTTCAACTAGCGGGACCTGCACAGAGCACCGGGGAGCTGTTTTTT
many TRBJ1-1 TRBV11-2 . CASSLRYGVLNTEAFF TGTGCCAGCAGCTTACGATATGGCGTATTGAACACTGAAGCTTTCTTT
many TRBJ2-7 TRBV18 . CASSPGAYEQYF TGTGCCAGCTCACCAGGGGCCTACGAGCAGTACTTC
many TRBJ1-4 TRBV7-8 . CASSLGSQVYEKLFF TGTGCCAGCAGCTTAGGCTCGCAGGTTTATGAAAAACTGTTTTTT
many TRBJ2-1 TRBV3-1 . CASSQDLVRGPRDF TGTGCCAGCAGCCAAGATCTTGTCCGTGGCCCCAGGGACTTC
few TRBJ2-6 TRBV5-4 TRBD2 CASSWGGRSSGANVLTF TGTGCCAGCAGCTGGGGGGGGAGGAGTTCTGGGGCCAACGTCCTGACTTTC
many TRBJ2-1 TRBV10-2 . CASSESLWGSTFF TGCGCCAGCAGTGAGTCGCTTTGGGGATCGACGTTCTTC
many TRBJ1-5 TRBV20-1 . CSARVSNSNQPQHF TGCAGTGCTAGAGTTTCAAATAGCAATCAGCCCCAGCATTTT
many TRBJ2-1 TRBV5-6 TRBD2 CASSPSGAGAYNEQFF TGTGCCAGCAGCCCAAGTGGGGCGGGAGCCTACAATGAGCAGTTCTTC